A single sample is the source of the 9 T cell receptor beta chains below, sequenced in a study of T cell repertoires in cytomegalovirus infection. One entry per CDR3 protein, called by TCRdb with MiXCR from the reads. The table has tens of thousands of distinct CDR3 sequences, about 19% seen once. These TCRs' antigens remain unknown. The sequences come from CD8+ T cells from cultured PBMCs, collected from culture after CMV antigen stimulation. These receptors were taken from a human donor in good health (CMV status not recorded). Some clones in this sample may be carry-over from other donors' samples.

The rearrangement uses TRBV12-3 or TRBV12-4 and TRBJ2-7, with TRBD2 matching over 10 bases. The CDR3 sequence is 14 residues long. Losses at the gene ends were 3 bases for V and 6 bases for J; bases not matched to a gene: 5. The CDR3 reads CASSLTSGSLEQYF. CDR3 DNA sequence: TGTGCCAGCAGTTTGACTAGCGGGTCCCTCGAGCAGTACTTC.

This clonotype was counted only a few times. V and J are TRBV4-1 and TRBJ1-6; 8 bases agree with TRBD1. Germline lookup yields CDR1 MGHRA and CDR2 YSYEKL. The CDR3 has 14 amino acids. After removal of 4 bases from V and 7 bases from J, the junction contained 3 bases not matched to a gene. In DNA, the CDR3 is TGCGCCAGCAGCCTCCGACAGGGGAATTCACCCCTCCACTTT. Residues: CASSLRQGNSPLHF.

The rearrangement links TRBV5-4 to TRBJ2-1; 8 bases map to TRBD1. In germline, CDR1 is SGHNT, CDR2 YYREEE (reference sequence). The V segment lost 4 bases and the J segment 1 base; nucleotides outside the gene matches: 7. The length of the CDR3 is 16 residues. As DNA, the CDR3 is TGTGCCAGCAGCGCTGCCCAGGGGGCTTCCTACAATGAGCAGTTCTTC. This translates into CASSAAQGASYNEQFF.

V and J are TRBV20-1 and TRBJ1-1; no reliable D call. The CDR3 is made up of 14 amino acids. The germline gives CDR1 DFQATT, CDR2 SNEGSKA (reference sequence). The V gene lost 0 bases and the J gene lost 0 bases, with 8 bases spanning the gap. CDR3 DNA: TGCAGTGCTAGAGATAGCGACATGAACACTGAAGCTTTCTTT. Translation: CSARDSDMNTEAFF.

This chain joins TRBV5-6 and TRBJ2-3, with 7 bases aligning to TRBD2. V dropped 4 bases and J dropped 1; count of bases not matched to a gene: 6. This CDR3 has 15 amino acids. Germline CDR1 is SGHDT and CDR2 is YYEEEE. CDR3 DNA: TGTGCCAGCAGCCCCTGGGGGGGTGGCACAGATACGCAGTATTTT. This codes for CASSPWGGGTDTQYF.

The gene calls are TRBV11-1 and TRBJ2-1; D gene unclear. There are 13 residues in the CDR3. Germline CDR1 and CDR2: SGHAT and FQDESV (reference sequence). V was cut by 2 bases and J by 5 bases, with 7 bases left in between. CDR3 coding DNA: TGTGCCAGCAGCTTACAAGCCCACAATGAGCAGTTCTTC. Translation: CASSLQAHNEQFF.

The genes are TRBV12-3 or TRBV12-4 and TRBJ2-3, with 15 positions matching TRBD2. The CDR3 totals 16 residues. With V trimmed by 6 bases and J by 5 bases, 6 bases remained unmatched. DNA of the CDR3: TGTGCCAGCAGGGGACTAGCGGGGGGTTCCAGAGATACGCAGTATTTT. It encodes CASRGLAGGSRDTQYF.

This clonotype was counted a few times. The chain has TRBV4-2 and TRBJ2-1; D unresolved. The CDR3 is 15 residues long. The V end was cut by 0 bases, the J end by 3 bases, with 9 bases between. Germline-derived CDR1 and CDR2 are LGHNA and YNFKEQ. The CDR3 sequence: CASSQEETLYNEQFF. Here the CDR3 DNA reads TGTGCCAGCAGCCAAGAGGAGACTCTCTACAATGAGCAGTTCTTC.

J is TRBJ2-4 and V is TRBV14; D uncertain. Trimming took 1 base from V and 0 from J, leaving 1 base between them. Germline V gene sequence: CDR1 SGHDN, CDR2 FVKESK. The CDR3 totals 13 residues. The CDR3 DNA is TGTGCCAGCAGCCAAGCAGCCAAAAACATTCAGTACTTC. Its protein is CASSQAAKNIQYF.